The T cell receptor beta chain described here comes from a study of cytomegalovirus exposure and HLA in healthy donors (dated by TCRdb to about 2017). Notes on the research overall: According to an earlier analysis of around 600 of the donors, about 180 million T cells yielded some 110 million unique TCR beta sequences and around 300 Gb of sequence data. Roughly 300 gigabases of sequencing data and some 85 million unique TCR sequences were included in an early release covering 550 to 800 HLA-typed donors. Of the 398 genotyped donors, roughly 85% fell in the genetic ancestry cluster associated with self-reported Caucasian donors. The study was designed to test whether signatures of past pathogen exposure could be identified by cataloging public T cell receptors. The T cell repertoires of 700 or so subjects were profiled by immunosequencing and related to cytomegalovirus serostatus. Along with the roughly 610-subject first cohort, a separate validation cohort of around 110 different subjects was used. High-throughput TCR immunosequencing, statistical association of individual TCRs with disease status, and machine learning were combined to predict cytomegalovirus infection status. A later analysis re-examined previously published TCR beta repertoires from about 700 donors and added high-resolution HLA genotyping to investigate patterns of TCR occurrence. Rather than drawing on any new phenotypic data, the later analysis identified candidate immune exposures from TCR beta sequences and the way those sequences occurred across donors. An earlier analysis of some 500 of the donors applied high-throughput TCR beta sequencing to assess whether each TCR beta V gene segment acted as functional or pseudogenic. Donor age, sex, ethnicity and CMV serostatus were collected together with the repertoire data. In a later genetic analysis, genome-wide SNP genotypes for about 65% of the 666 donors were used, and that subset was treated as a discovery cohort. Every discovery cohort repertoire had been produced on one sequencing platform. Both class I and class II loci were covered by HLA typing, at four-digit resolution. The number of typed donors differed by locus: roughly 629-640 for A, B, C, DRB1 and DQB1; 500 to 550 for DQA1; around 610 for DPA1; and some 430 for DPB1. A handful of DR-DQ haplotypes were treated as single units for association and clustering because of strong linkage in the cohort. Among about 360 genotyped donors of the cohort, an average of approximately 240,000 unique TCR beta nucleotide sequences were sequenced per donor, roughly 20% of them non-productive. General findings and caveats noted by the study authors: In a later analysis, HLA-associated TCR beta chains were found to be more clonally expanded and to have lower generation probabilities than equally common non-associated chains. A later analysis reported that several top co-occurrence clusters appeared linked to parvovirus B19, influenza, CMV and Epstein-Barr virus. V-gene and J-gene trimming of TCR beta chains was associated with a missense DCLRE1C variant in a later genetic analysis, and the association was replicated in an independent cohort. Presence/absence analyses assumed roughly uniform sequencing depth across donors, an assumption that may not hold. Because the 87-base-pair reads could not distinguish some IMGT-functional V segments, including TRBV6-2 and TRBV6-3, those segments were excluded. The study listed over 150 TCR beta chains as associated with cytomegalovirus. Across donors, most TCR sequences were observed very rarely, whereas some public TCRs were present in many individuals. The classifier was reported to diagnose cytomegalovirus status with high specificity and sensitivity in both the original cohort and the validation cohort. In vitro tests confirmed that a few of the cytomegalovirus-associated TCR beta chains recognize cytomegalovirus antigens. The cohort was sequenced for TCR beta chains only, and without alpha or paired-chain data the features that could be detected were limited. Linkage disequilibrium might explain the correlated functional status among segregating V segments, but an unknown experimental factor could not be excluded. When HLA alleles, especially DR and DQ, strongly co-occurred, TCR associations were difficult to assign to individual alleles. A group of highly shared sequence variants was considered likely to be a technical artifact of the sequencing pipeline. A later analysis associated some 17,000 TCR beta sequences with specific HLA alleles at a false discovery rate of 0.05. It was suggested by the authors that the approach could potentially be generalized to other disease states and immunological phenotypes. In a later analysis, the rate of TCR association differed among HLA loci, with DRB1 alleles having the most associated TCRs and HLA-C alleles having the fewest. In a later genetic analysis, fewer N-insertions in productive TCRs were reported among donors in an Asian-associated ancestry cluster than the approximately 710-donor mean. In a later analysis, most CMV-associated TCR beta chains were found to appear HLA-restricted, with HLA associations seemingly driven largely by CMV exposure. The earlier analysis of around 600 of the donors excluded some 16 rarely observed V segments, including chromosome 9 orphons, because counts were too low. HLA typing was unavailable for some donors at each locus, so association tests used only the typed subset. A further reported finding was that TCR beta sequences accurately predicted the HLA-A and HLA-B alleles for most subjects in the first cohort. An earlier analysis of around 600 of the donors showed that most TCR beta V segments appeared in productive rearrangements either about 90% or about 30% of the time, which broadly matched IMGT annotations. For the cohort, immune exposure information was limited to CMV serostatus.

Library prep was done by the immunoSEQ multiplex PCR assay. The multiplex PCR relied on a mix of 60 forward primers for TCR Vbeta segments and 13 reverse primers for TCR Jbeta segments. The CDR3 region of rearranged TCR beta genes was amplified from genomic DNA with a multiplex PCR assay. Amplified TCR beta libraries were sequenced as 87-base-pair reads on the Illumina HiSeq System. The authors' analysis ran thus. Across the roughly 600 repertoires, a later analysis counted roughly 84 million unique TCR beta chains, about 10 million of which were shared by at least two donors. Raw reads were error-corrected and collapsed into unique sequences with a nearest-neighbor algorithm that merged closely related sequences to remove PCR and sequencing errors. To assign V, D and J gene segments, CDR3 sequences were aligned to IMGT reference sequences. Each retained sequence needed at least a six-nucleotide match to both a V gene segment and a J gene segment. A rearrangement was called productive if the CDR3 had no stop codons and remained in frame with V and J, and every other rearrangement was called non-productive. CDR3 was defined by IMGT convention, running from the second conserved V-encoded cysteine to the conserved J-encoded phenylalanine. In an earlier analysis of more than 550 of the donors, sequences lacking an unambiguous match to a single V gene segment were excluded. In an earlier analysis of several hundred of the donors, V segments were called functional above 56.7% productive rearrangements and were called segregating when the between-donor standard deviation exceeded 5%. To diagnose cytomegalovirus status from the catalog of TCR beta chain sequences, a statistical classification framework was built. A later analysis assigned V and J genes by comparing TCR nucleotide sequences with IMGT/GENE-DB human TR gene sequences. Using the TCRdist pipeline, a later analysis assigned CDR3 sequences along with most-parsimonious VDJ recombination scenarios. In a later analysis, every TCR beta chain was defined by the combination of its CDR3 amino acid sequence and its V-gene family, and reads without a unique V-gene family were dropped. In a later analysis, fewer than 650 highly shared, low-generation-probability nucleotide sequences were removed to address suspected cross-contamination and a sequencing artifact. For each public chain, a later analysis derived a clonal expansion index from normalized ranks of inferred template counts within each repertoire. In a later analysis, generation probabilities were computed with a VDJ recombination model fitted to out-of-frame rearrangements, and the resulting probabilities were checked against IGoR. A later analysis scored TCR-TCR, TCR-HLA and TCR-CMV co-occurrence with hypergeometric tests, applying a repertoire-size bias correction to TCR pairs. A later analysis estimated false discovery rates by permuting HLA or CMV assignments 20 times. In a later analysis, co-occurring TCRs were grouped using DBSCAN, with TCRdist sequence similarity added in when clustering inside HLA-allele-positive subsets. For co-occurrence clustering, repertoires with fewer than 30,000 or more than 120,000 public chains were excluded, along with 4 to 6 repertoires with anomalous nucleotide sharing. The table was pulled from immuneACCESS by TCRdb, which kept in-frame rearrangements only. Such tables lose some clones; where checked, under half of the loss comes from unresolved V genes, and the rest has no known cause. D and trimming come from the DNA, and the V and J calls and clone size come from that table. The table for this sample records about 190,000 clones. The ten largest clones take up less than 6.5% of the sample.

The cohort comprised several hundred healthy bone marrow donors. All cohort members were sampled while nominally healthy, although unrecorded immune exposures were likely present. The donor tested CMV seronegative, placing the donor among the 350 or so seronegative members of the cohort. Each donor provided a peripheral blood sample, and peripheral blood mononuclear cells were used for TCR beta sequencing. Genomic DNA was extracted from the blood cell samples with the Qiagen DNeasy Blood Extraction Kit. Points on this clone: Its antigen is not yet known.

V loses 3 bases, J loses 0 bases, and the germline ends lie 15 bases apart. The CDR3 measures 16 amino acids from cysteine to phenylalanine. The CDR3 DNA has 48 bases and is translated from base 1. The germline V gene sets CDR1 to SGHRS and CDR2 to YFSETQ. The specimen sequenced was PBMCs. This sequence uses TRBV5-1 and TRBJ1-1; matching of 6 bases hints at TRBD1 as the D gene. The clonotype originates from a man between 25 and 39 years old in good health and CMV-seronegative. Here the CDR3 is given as CASSSPYGQMNTEAFF. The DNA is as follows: TGCGCCAGCAGCTCCCCTTACGGACAGATGAACACTGAAGCTTTCTTT. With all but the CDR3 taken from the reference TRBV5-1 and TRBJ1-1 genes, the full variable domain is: KAGVTQTPRYLIKTRGQQVTLSCSPISGHRSVSWYQQTPGQGLQFLFEYFSETQRNKGNFPGRFSGRQFSNSRSEMNVSTLELGDSALYLCASSSPYGQMNTEAFFGQGTRLTVV.